One sample yielded the 26 T cell receptor delta chains listed below, sequenced in a study of gamma-delta T cells after stem cell transplantation. TCRdb reprocessed the RT-PCR reads using CATT. The data show some 14,000 delta-chain clones, with 9.4% seen just once and roughly 60% held by the top ten. Sequencing input: gamma-delta T cells. The receptors here all came from a human donor. It is not recorded whose cells these are; they may come from a transplant donor.

Notes on this clone: The protein held in TCRdb is that of a much larger clone and does not match this DNA's translation at residue 16, likely because of a read error; the protein shown is translated from the DNA. The chain is built from TRDV2 and TRDJ1; TRDD3 matches at 9 bases. This CDR3 has 17 residues. Germline CDR1 and CDR2: GEAIGNYY and EKD. The CDR3 reads CACDLLGEETYTDKLTF. DNA of the CDR3: TGTGCCTGTGACTTACTGGGGGAGGAGACCTACACCGATAAACTCACCTTT.

This clone was seen more than once but under ten times. The protein that TCRdb holds for this DNA derives from a much larger clone and differs from the translated DNA at residue 7, which likely indicates a read error; the protein shown here is translated from the DNA. The CDR3 sequence: CACVSITGGYELYTDKLIF. The CDR3 bases are TGTGCCTGTGTCTCAATAACTGGGGGATATGAACTGTACACCGATAAACTCATCTTT. The rearrangement uses TRDV2 and TRDJ1; 11 nucleotides line up with TRDD3. Germline V lookup: CDR1 GEAIGNYY, CDR2 EKD. This CDR3 is 19 amino acids long. The ends lost 5 bases at V and 0 bases at J; junction bases unmatched: 16.

This clone was picked up a small number of times. The TCRdb record carries a much larger clone's protein, which differs from this DNA's translation at residue 8; a read error is the likely cause, and the protein listed here is the DNA translation. The chain combines TRDV2 with TRDJ3; D is unresolved. Trimming left V 2 bases short and J 0 bases short, with 19 bases between. Per the germline V gene, CDR1 is GEAIGNYY and CDR2 is EKD. The CDR3 covers 20 residues. The CDR3 DNA follows: TGTGCCTGTGACAAAACGGAGGTGACTTTAAGCTCCTGGGACACCCGACAGATGTTTTTC. Protein: CACDKTEVTLSSWDTRQMFF.

This clone has a handful of counts. The translation of this DNA and the TCRdb protein of a much larger clone differ at residue 17, probably owing to a read error; the protein shown here is translated from the DNA. This chain joins TRDV2 and TRDJ1, with 8 positions matching TRDD3. The tail of the sequence fits TRDJ2 better, so the J call may be wrong. The CDR3 loop spans 18 amino acids. Germline V gene lookup returns CDR1 GEAIGNYY and CDR2 EKD. For the CDR3, the DNA is TGTGCCTGTGACATATTAACCGTCGACGGGGATACCACCGATAAACTCTTCTTT. Protein: CACDILTVDGDTTDKLFF.

This clone came up many times. Other nucleotide sequences in the sample specify the same CDR3. V usage is TRDV1 and J usage is TRDJ1; weak D call: TRDD3 (6 bases). Germline lookup yields CDR1 TSWWSYY and CDR2 QGS. V was clipped by 1 base and J by 0 bases, with 18 bases between them. The CDR3 loop spans 18 amino acids. CDR3 bases: TGTGCTCTTGGGGAACGACCCTGGGGTCGCCCGTACACCGATAAACTCATCTTT. Its protein is CALGERPWGRPYTDKLIF.

The table lists this clone with a few counts. The protein in TCRdb stems from a much larger clone and differs at residue 3 from this DNA's translation, likely a read error; here the protein is translated from the DNA. The V and J genes are TRDV2 and TRDJ3; 12 nucleotides agree with TRDD3. Germline assignment: CDR1 GEAIGNYY and CDR2 EKD. This CDR3 is 20 amino acids long. CDR3 amino acids: CARDTVLGDTPSWDTRQMFF. CDR3 coding DNA: TGTGCCCGTGATACCGTACTGGGGGATACACCTTCCTGGGACACCCGACAGATGTTTTTC.

This clone was counted a few times. A read error is likely here: a far larger clone is one base away. Other nucleotide sequences from this sample produce the same CDR3. The chain couples TRDV2 to TRDJ1, with 11 bases that match TRDD3. With 5 bases clipped from V and 1 base from J, the junction kept 11 bases outside the gene matches. The CDR3 is made up of 17 amino acids. CDR1 is GEAIGNYY, CDR2 EKD, per germline. CDR3 in amino acids: CACVLLGDTGITDKLIF. The CDR3 coding sequence is TGTGCCTGTGTGTTGCTGGGGGATACTGGGATCACCGATAAACTCATCTTT.

In regard to this clone: The amino acid sequence in TCRdb belongs to a much larger clone and departs from this DNA's translation at residue 11, likely a sequencing read error; the sequence shown is translated from the DNA. The genes are TRDV2 and TRDJ3; the match to TRDD3 covers 9 bases. Unmatched junction bases numbered 24, after V lost 0 bases and J lost 1 base. The CDR3 runs 25 residues. CDR1 GEAIGNYY and CDR2 EKD come from the germline V gene. CDR3 nucleotides: TGTGCCTGTGACACCGTCGGGAGTGTACGACCGGGGGATACCCTAGGGTCCTGGGACACCCGACAGATGTTTTTC. It encodes CACDTVGSVRPGDTLGSWDTRQMFF.

About this clone itself: TCRdb's entry gives the protein of a much larger clone, which mismatches this DNA's translation at residue 4, likely from a read error; the protein reported here is translated from the DNA. The chain joins TRDV2 to TRDJ1, with 10 bases identical to TRDD3. Trimming at V came to 4 bases and at J to 0 bases, leaving 19 bases not matched to a gene. Germline-derived CDR1 and CDR2 are GEAIGNYY and EKD. The CDR3 consists of 20 residues. CDR3 protein: CACETVYGGYRGEYTDKLIF. As DNA, the CDR3 is TGTGCCTGTGAGACCGTATATGGGGGATACCGTGGGGAGTACACCGATAAACTCATCTTT.

This clone showed up just a few times. A far larger clone is one nucleotide away, so this likely arose from a read error. Different DNA sequences within this sample yield the same CDR3. V and J are TRDV1 and TRDJ1; perhaps TRDD3 as D (6 bases). CDR1 is TSWWSYY and CDR2 is QGS in the germline V gene. V lost 0 bases and J 5 bases, leaving 37 bases between the germline ends. CDR3 length: 23 amino acids. The CDR3 nucleotides are TGTGCTCTTGGGGAACTAGAGTTTTACGGAGGCTTCCCTCCCAGCTGGGGTACTGATAAACTCATCTTT. Translation: CALGELEFYGGFPPSWGTDKLIF.

This clone was found a few times. One end of the junction does not line up with germline, which may come from a read error. J is TRDJ1 and V is TRDV3, with D maybe TRDD3 (6 bases). Germline-derived CDR1 and CDR2 are TVYSNPD and GDNSRS (reference sequence). CDR3 length equals 20 residues. The CDR3 loop reads CASAYSTLTGLMANTDTLIF. CDR3 nucleotide sequence: TGTGCCTCAGCGTACTCTACTCTGACTGGGTTGATGGCCAACACCGATACACTCATCTTT.

The table lists this clone with a few counts. This DNA's translation and the protein TCRdb lists, from a much larger clone, do not match at residue 15, likely due to a read error; the protein shown is translated from the DNA. This sample includes further DNA sequences coding for the same CDR3. V usage is TRDV2 and J usage is TRDJ1; 12 bases fit TRDD3. Germline CDR1 is GEAIGNYY and CDR2 is EKD. J gave up 0 bases and V 0 bases, and 16 bases lay outside the gene matches. This CDR3 region has 21 residues. As DNA, the CDR3 is TGTGCCTGTGACACCGTCACTGGGGGATACAACGGAACTTCGCACACCGATAAACTCATCTTT. The encoded protein is CACDTVTGGYNGTSHTDKLIF.

As concerns this clone: The germline gene is not matched at one end of the junction; a read error may be the cause. The J gene is TRDJ1, the V gene TRDV2; possibly TRDD3 for D (5 bases). This CDR3 contains 15 residues. The germline V gene has CDR1 GEAIGNYY and CDR2 EKD. CDR3 amino acids: CACDTLKFQVDNLIF. The CDR3 coding sequence is TGTGCCTGTGACACCCTCAAATTCCAGGTGGATAACCTCATCTTT.

This clone was found many times. The J gene is TRDJ1, the V gene TRDV2; TRDD3 agrees at 8 bases. The CDR3 extends over 19 amino acids. V was clipped by 0 bases and J by 7 bases; unmatched bases: 21. CDR1 is GEAIGNYY and CDR2 is EKD in the germline V gene. The CDR3 spells CACDTGKAQTGDRSAKLIF. The DNA of the CDR3 is TGTGCCTGTGACACCGGTAAGGCTCAGACGGGGGATAGAAGCGCTAAACTCATCTTT.

This clone was seen many times. This likely traces to a read error, being one base from a far larger clone. The sample holds other DNA sequences that translate to the same CDR3. V usage is TRDV3 and J usage is TRDJ1, with a possible D match to TRDD3 (6 bases). With 3 bases removed from V and 4 bases from J, the gap between germline ends came to 21 bases. Germline V gene sequence: CDR1 TVYSNPD, CDR2 GDNSRS (reference sequence). CDR3 length: 15 amino acids. CDR3 sequence: CALVAGADTVDKLIF. The DNA of the CDR3 is TGTGCCTTGGTAGCTGGGGCGGATACAGTCGATAAACTCATCTTT.

This clone was seen only a few times. TCRdb attributes to this sequence the protein of a much larger clone, which differs from the DNA translation at residue 5; a read error is likely, and the protein displayed is translated from the DNA. The CDR3: CACDALTGGYKSSWDTRQMFF. In DNA, the CDR3 is TGTGCCTGTGACGCCCTTACTGGGGGATACAAGAGCTCCTGGGACACCCGACAGATGTTTTTC. The chain links TRDV2 to TRDJ3; 12 bases agree with TRDD3. CDR3 length: 21 residues. The germline V gene encodes CDR1 GEAIGNYY and CDR2 EKD. With V trimmed by 3 bases and J by 0 bases, 11 bases remained unmatched.

This clone was seen many times. V and J are TRDV2 and TRDJ1; TRDD3 agrees at 9 bases. The CDR3 extends over 15 amino acids. Trimming at V came to 0 bases and at J to 4 bases, leaving 5 bases not matched to a gene. Germline CDR1 is GEAIGNYY and CDR2 is EKD. The CDR3 DNA sequence: TGTGCCTGTGACACCGGTGGGGATACGTGCGATAAACTCATCTTT. Amino acid sequence: CACDTGGDTCDKLIF.

This clone has only a few counts. The protein given by TCRdb reflects a much larger clone and differs at residue 5 from this DNA's translation, likely from a read error; the protein shown is the DNA's translation. This sequence joins TRDV2 and TRDJ1, with 7 bases lining up with TRDD3. This CDR3 region has 20 residues. Germline V gene data show CDR1 as GEAIGNYY and CDR2 as EKD. V was clipped by 3 bases and J by 0 bases; unmatched bases: 21. This CDR3 reads CACDGLRSSSLGAYTDKLIF. The CDR3 DNA sequence: TGTGCCTGTGACGGCCTACGCTCATCTTCCCTGGGGGCGTACACCGATAAACTCATCTTT.

This clone was seen a few times. The V call is TRDV2, the J call TRDJ1; 9 nucleotides match TRDD3. The CDR3 length is 20 residues. CDR1 and CDR2 from the germline V gene are GEAIGNYY and EKD. J was trimmed by 4 bases and V by 0 bases; bases with no gene match: 20. CDR3 DNA: TGTGCCTGTGACACCGGTTACAAACGCGAGGGGGATACAACGGGCGATAAACTCATCTTT. Translation: CACDTGYKREGDTTGDKLIF.

A remark on this clone: Relative to the germline gene, one junction end is altered; a read error may explain this. The chain links TRDV2 to TRDJ2, with D perhaps matching TRDD2 (6 bases). The CDR3 is 13 amino acids. Germline V lookup: CDR1 GEAIGNYY, CDR2 EKD. CDR3 loop: CACDLIPNRVIYF. The DNA of the CDR3 is TGTGCCTGTGACCTCATTCCTAACCGGGTGATTTATTTT.

As concerns this clone: The protein TCRdb lists belongs to a much larger clone and differs from this DNA's translation at residue 4, which points to a read error; the protein shown is made from the DNA. V gene TRDV3 combines with J gene TRDJ1, with 12 bases identical to TRDD3. V was pared by 0 bases and J by 1 base, with 27 bases of the junction left unmatched. The CDR3 runs to 23 residues. The germline gives CDR1 TVYSNPD, CDR2 GDNSRS (reference sequence). The CDR3 sequence is CAFRRSLQRYPYWGIHGTDKLIF. The CDR3 DNA reads TGTGCCTTTAGACGATCCCTCCAACGCTACCCGTACTGGGGGATACATGGCACCGATAAACTCATCTTT.

The table lists this clone with a few counts. A far bigger clonotype differs at one base, so this is likely a read error. Other DNA sequences of this sample code for an identical CDR3. The J gene is TRDJ1, the V gene TRDV2, with D tentatively TRDD2 or TRDD3 (6 bases each). In germline, CDR1 is GEAIGNYY, CDR2 EKD. The CDR3 totals 20 residues. The CDR3 is CACDTLLRATGTTNTDKLIF. The CDR3 bases are TGTGCCTGTGACACTCTCCTACGGGCCACTGGGACCACGAACACTGATAAACTCATCTTT.

Note on this clone: The protein TCRdb gives is from a much larger clone and does not agree with this DNA's translation at residue 6, likely a read error; the protein shown here comes from the DNA. This sequence joins TRDV2 and TRDJ1, with 9 positions matching TRDD3. J lost 0 bases, V lost 0 bases, and 10 bases had no gene match. CDR3 length equals 18 residues. Per the germline V gene, CDR1 is GEAIGNYY and CDR2 is EKD. For the CDR3, the DNA is TGTGCCTGTGACACCATCTTTACTGGGGGACCAAACACCGATAAACTCATCTTT. Translated: CACDTIFTGGPNTDKLIF.

This clone was observed a handful of times. A read error likely explains this, since a far larger clone differs by one base. Other nucleotide sequences in the sample specify the same CDR3. This rearrangement joins TRDV2 to TRDJ3; 10 bases align to TRDD3. V shed 4 bases, J shed 1 base, and the junction held 12 bases outside the gene matches. This CDR3 is 20 amino acids long. Germline CDR1 is GEAIGNYY and CDR2 is EKD. CDR3 residues: CACDTVLGDTPSWDTRQMFF. DNA of the CDR3: TGTGCCTGTGATACCGTATTGGGGGATACACCTTCCTGGGACACCCGACAGATGTTTTTC.

This clone was counted only a few times. A read error is likely here: a far larger clone is one base away. At the DNA level, this CDR3 is encoded by other sequences in the same sample as well. This chain uses TRDV2 with TRDJ3, with 12 bases matching TRDD3. CDR1 is GEAIGNYY, CDR2 EKD, per germline. The CDR3 totals 20 residues. V lost 4 bases and J lost 0; bases outside the gene matches: 9. The CDR3 loop is CACERVLGDTSSWDTRQMFF. The CDR3 region has the DNA TGTGCCTGTGAACGCGTACTGGGGGATACAAGCTCCTGGGACACCCGACAGATGTTTTTC.

This clone was detected only a few times. TCRdb pairs this DNA with a much larger clone's protein that differs at residue 9, likely a read error; the protein shown was translated from the DNA. This chain joins TRDV2 and TRDJ1; unclear D gene. V lost 1 base to trimming and J lost 2 bases, with 25 bases between them. Germline loops: CDR1 GEAIGNYY, CDR2 EKD. There are 19 residues in the CDR3. The CDR3 loop reads CACDTITIEDVPGTDKLIF. CDR3 DNA sequence: TGTGCCTGTGACACAATTACGATAGAGGATGTTCCGGGGACCGATAAACTCATCTTT.